The T cell receptor (beta chain) described here comes from a study of vaccination effects on CD4 cells after COVID-19. TCRdb's table, derived via immunoSEQ multiplex PCR, lists solely in-frame clones and lacks some. This sample has tens of thousands of clones, with 55% to 75% found just once. The CDR3 extends over 16 amino acids. Per the germline V gene, CDR1 is MDHEN and CDR2 is SYDVKM. J lost 8 bases, V lost 6 bases, and 13 bases had no gene match. This clone was detected a few times. Its antigen is still unknown. Expansion with viral peptide pools was applied to antigen-specific CD4+ T cells by the ViraFEST assay prior to sequencing. Subsequent to 10 days of culture, CD4+ T cells were isolated. A positive SARS-CoV-2 PCR test fell between March and December 2020.

Material: CD4+ T cells from PBMCs cultured with a peptide pool, obtained before COVID-19 vaccination. V is TRBV28 and J is TRBJ1-4; 9 nucleotides match TRBD1. The source is a human donor who had a prior SARS-CoV-2 infection. The CDR3 nucleotides read TGTGCCAGCAGCTCCGTGGGGGACAGGGCGAGGGAAAAACTGTTTTTT. It encodes CASSSVGDRAREKLFF.